A selection of T cell receptor beta chains follows, all from one sample in a study of T cells in Graves' hyperthyroidism and ophthalmopathy. TCRdb re-derived calls from the multiplex PCR reads in MiXCR, one entry per CDR3 protein. The data show approximately 330,000 distinct CDR3 sequences, with around 13% seen just once and around 32% held by the top ten. Sequencing was carried out using blood. These receptors were collected from a woman aged 40 to 49 with Graves' ophthalmopathy. Both conserved end residues are trimmed from each CDR3. D genes are given only for firm matches.

d_gene: TRBD2
v_gene: TRBV2
CDR3aa: ASTFSGGAPGELF

d_gene: NA
v_gene: TRBV7-8
CDR3aa: ASRIDFTPLSGANVLT

d_gene: NA
v_gene: TRBV5-1
CDR3aa: ASREDVLNSPLH

d_gene: TRBD1
v_gene: TRBV7-8
CDR3aa: ASSLTGTGVQPQH

d_gene: NA
v_gene: TRBV2
CDR3aa: ASSLARDEQF

d_gene: NA
v_gene: TRBV19
CDR3aa: ASTATGSNSPLH

d_gene: NA
v_gene: TRBV20-1
CDR3aa: SARQAPLRTQY

d_gene: NA
v_gene: TRBV4-1
CDR3aa: ASSPGWDEQF

d_gene: TRBD1
v_gene: TRBV19
CDR3aa: ASRNRGVINYGYT

d_gene: NA
v_gene: TRBV20-1
CDR3aa: SARSAGNTIY

d_gene: NA
v_gene: TRBV20-1
CDR3aa: STTRDPYNEQF

d_gene: NA
v_gene: TRBV7-4
CDR3aa: ASSSGVGGTYEQY

d_gene: TRBD1
v_gene: TRBV29-1
CDR3aa: SVVWTGQAF

d_gene: NA
v_gene: TRBV14
CDR3aa: ASSQIGGTHLSGANVLT

d_gene: TRBD2
v_gene: TRBV7-8
CDR3aa: ASSSGAGLVYEQY

d_gene: NA
v_gene: TRBV29-1
CDR3aa: SAARGGQETQY

d_gene: NA
v_gene: TRBV5-1
CDR3aa: ASSVDGYEQY

d_gene: NA
v_gene: TRBV11-2
CDR3aa: ASSQTQGTGTQY

d_gene: TRBD1
v_gene: TRBV6-6
CDR3aa: ASSYGQASYEQY

d_gene: TRBD1
v_gene: TRBV5-1
CDR3aa: ASSRRQGASNEQF

d_gene: TRBD2
v_gene: TRBV7-2
CDR3aa: ASSPFGGGADTQY

d_gene: NA
v_gene: TRBV4-1
CDR3aa: ASSPKLNEQF

d_gene: NA
v_gene: TRBV7-9
CDR3aa: ASSPAGRRGPYEQY